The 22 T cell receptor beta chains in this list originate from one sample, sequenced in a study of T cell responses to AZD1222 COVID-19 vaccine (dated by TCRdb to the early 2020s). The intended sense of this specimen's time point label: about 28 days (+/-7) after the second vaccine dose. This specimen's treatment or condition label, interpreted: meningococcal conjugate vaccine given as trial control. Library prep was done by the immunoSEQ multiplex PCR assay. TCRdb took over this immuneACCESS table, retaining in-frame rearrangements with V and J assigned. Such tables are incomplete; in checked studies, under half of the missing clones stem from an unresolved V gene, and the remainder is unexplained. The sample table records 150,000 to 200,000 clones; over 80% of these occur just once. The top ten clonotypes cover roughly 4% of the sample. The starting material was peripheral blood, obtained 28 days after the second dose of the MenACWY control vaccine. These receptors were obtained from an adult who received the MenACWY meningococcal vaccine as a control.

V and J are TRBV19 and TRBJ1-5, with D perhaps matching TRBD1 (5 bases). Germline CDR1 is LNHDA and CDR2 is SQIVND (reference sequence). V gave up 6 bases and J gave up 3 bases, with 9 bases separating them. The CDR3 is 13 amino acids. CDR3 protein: CASSQGPNQPQHF. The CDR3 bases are TGTGCCAGTAGCCAGGGACCCAATCAGCCCCAGCATTTT.

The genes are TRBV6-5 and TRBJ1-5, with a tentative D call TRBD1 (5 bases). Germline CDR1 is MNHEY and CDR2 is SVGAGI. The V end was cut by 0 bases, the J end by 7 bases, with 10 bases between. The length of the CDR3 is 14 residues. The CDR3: CASSYSPGDQPQHF. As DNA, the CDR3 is TGTGCCAGCAGTTACTCGCCCGGGGACCAGCCCCAGCATTTT.

CDR3 bases: TGTGCCAGCAGCTCACCTCCGATGGATAGCCTCACCTACAATGAGCAGTTCTTC. This encodes CASSSPPMDSLTYNEQFF. V and J are TRBV28 and TRBJ2-1, with unresolved D. The CDR3 runs 18 residues. V dropped 6 bases and J dropped 2 bases, with 23 bases sitting between them. The germline V gene encodes CDR1 MDHEN and CDR2 SYDVKM.

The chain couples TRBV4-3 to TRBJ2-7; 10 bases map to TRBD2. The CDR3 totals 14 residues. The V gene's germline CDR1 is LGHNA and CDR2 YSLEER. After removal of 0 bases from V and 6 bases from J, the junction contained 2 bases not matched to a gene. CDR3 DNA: TGCGCCAGCAGCCAAGAGAGCGGGAGGGGCGAGCAGTACTTC. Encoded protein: CASSQESGRGEQYF.

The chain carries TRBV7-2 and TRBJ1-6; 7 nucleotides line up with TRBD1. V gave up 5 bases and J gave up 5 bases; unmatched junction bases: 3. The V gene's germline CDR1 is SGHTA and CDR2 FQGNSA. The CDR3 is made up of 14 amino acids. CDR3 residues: CASSAGQNNSPLHF. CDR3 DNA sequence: TGTGCCAGCAGCGCGGGACAGAATAATTCACCCCTCCACTTT.

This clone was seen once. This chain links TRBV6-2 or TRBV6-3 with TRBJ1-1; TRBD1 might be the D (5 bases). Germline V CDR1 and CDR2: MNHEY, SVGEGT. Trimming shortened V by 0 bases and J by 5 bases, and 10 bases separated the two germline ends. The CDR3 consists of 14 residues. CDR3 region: CASSYSIRGTEAFF. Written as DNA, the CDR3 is TGTGCCAGCAGTTACTCGATTAGGGGAACTGAAGCTTTCTTT.

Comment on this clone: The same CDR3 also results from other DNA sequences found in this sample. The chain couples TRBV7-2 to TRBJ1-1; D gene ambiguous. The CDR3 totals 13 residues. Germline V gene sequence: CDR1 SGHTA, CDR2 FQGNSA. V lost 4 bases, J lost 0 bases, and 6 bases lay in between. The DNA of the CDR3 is TGTGCCAGCAGCTCCCAGATGAACACTGAAGCTTTCTTT. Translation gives CASSSQMNTEAFF.

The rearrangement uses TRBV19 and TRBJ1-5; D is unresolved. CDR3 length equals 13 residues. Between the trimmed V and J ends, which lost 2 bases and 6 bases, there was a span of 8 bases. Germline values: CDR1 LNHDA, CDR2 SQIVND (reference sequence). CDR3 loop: CASSIPSLQPQHF. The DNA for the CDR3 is TGTGCCAGTAGTATACCGTCCCTTCAGCCCCAGCATTTT.

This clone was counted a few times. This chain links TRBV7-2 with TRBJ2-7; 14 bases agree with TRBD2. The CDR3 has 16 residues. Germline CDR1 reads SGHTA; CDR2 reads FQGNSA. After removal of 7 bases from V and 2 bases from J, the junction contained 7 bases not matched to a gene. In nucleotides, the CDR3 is TGTGCCAGCACATTGGGACTAGCGGGAGTCCCCTACGAGCAGTACTTC. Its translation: CASTLGLAGVPYEQYF.

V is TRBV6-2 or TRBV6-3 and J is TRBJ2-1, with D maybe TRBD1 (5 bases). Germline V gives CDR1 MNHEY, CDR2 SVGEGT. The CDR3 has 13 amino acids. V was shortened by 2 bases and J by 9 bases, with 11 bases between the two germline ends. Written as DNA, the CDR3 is TGTGCCAGCAGTTACCGCAGGGATGGTGAGCAGTTCTTC. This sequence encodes CASSYRRDGEQFF.

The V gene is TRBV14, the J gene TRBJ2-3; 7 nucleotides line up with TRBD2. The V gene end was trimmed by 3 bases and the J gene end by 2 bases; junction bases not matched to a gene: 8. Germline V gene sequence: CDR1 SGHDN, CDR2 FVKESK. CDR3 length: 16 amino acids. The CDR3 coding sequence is TGTGCCAGCAGCCAGATTATTCAGCGGGACACAGATACGCAGTATTTT. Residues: CASSQIIQRDTDTQYF.

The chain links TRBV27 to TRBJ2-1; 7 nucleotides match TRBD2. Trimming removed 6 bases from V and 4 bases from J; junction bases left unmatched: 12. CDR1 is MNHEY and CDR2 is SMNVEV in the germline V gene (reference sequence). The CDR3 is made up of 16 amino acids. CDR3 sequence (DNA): TGTGCCAGCAGACTGGGGGGGGGACTCCCTTACAATGAGCAGTTCTTC. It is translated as CASRLGGGLPYNEQFF.

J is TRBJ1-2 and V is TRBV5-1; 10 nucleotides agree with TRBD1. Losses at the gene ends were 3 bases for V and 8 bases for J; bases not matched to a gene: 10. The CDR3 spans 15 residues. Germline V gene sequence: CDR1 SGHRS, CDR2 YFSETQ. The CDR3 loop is CASSSVPGTGEGYTF. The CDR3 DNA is TGCGCCAGCAGCTCCGTTCCGGGGACAGGGGAAGGCTACACCTTC.

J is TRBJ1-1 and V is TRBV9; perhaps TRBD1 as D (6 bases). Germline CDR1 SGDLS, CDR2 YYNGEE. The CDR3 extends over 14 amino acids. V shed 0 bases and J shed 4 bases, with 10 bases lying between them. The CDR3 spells CASSVGGGTTEAFF. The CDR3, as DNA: TGTGCCAGCAGCGTAGGTGGGGGCACCACTGAAGCTTTCTTT.

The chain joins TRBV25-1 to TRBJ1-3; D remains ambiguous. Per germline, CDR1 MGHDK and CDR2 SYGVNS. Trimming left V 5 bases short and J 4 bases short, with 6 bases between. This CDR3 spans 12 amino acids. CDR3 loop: CASSTGGNTIYF. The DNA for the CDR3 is TGTGCCAGCAGTACGGGCGGAAACACCATATATTTT.

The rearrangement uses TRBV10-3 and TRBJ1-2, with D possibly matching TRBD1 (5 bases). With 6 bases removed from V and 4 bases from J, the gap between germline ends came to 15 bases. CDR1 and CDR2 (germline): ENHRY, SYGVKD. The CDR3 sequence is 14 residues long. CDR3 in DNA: TGTGCCATCAGCGAGCGGACATTCGCCTATGGCTACACCTTC. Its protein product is CAISERTFAYGYTF.

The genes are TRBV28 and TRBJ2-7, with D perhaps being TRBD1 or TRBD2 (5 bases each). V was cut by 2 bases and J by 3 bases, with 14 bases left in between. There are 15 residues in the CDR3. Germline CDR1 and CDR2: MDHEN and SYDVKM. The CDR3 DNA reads TGTGCCAGCAGTTTAAGGGGACGGCGGTTCTACGAGCAGTACTTC. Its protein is CASSLRGRRFYEQYF.

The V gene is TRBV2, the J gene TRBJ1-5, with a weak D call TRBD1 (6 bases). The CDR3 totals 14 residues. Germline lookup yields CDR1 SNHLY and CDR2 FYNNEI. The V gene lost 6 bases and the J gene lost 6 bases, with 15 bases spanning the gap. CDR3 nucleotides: TGTGCCAGCAGAGACGGGACAAAGGCTCAGCCCCAGCATTTT. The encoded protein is CASRDGTKAQPQHF.

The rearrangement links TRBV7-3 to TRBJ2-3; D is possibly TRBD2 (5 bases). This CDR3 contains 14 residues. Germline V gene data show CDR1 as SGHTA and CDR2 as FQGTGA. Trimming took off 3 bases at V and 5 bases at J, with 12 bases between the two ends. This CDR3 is CASSLQRGGDTQYF. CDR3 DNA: TGTGCCAGCAGCTTGCAGCGAGGAGGAGATACGCAGTATTTT. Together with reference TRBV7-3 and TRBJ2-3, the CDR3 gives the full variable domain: GAGVSQTPSNKVTEKGKYVELRCDPISGHTALYWYRQSLGQGPEFLIYFQGTGAADDSGLPNDRFFAVRPEGSVSTLKIQRTERGDSAVYLCASSLQRGGDTQYFGPGTRLTVL.

The CDR3 region is CATSGANTGELFF. The CDR3 coding sequence is TGTGCCACCAGCGGGGCGAACACCGGGGAGCTGTTTTTT. V usage is TRBV24-1 and J usage is TRBJ2-2; D is possibly TRBD2 (5 bases). Germline lookup yields CDR1 KGHDR and CDR2 SFDVKD. The CDR3 runs 13 residues. Trimming pared 7 bases from V and 0 bases from J, leaving 5 bases between.

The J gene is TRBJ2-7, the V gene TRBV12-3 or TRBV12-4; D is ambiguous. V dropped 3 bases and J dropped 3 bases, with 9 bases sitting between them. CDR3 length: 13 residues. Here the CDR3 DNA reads TGTGCCAGCAGTTTCGATCAGGACTACGAGCAGTACTTC. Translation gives CASSFDQDYEQYF.

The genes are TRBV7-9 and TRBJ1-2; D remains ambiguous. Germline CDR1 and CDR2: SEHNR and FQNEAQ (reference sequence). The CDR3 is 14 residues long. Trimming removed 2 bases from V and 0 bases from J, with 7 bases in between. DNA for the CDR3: TGTGCCAGCAGCTTAAGAGAGACTAACTATGGCTACACCTTC. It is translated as CASSLRETNYGYTF. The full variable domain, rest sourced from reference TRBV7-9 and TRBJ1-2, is DTGVSQNPRHKITKRGQNVTFRCDPISEHNRLYWYRQTLGQGPEFLTYFQNEAQLEKSRLLSDRFSAERPKGSFSTLEIQRTEQGDSAMYLCASSLRETNYGYTFGSGTRLTVV.